The present TCR beta chain was sequenced within a study of beta chain features in type 1 diabetes. Study background: Researchers looked at roughly 110 million sorted cells across all samples.

General study results and limits: Amplification by PCR could prefer shorter templates, with the same effect in patients and controls. The similarity of naive, central memory and Treg TCRB repertoires appeared greater among patients than among healthy donors.

Every bit of the isolated RNA underwent reverse transcription, so sequencing read expressed TCRB transcripts. The protocol was immunoSEQ multiplex PCR, while the TCRdb copy is restricted to in-frame clones and leaves out a portion. Of fewer than 500,000 clones listed, 11% to 15% were seen once; the top ten hold around 0.035%. Each of the sorted populations had a purity greater than 95%. The sample holds a few counts of this clone. Its antigen is not known. V was trimmed by 1 base and J by 2 bases, leaving 9 bases between them. Germline CDR1 SGHDN, CDR2 FVKESK. This CDR3 is 15 amino acids long. The sample was naive CD4+ T cells from blood. The chain joins TRBV14 to TRBJ2-1; the D is unclear. This receptor was obtained from a man between 25 and 39 years old in good health. The CDR3 DNA reads TGTGCCAGCAGCCAAGGGATGAGGACCTACAATGAGCAGTTCTTC. It specifies CASSQGMRTYNEQFF.